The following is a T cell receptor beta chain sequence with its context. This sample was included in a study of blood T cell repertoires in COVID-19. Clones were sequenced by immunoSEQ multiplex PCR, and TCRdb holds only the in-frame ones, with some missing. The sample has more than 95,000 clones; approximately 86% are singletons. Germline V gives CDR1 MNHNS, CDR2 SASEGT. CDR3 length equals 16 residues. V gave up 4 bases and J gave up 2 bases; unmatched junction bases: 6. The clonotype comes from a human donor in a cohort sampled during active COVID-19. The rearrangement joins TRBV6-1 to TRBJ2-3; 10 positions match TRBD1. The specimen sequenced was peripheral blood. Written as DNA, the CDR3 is TGTGCCAGCAGTGGTCGGGACAGGGGACCCACAGATACGCAGTATTTT. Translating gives CASSGRDRGPTDTQYF.